This TCR beta chain appears in the sequencing data of a study of vaccination effects on CD4 cells after COVID-19. Overall study: Wells each received around 2.2 million PBMC, cultured with 9 to 10 IU/ml IL-2 and roughly 9.4 ug/ml peptides. Whole-study findings and limits: In vaccinees who were healthy, merely 1 out of 255 vaccine-induced clones cross-reacted with common cold coronaviruses.

Sequenced by immunoSEQ multiplex PCR; TCRdb stores in-frame clones only, minus some. There are tens of thousands of clones in the sample; approximately 77% occur only once, and 2% to 2.5% lies in the top ten. Subsequent to a culture period of approximately 11 days, CD4+ T cells were isolated. The authors replaced half the medium with IL-2 medium on days 3 and 7. V was clipped by 4 bases and J by 4 bases; unmatched bases: 12. Germline lookup yields CDR1 SGDLS and CDR2 YYNGEE. CDR3 size: 16 residues. This clone was seen once. Its antigen remains unknown. This specimen was CD4+ T cells from PBMCs cultured without peptide, taken before COVID-19 vaccination. The clonotype was recovered from a human donor who received a COVID-19 vaccine. V usage is TRBV9 and J usage is TRBJ1-2; 8 bases match TRBD1. The chain's CDR3 is CASSPRTGQAGYGYTF. DNA of the CDR3: TGTGCCAGCAGCCCTCGAACGGGACAGGCTGGCTATGGCTACACCTTC. Supplemented by reference TRBV9 and TRBJ1-2, the full variable domain reads DSGVTQTPKHLITATGQRVTLRCSPRSGDLSVYWYQQSLDQGLQFLIQYYNGEERAKGNILERFSAQQFPDLHSELNLSSLELGDSALYFCASSPRTGQAGYGYTFGSGTRLTVV.